The next 8 T cell receptor beta chains were all read from a single sample in a study of T-cell memory formation after mild COVID-19. TCRdb re-analysed the 5' RACE reads in MiXCR, keeping a single row per CDR3 protein. Here the sample spans about 150,000 distinct CDR3 sequences, roughly 21% being singletons. Sequencing was performed on PBMCs or a T cell subset sorted from them (not recorded which). These receptors all come from an adult woman who had mild COVID-19 (a few samples of this study predate the infection). Cell type and time point are not known.

The chain links TRBV7-3 to TRBJ2-6, with D unclear. CDR1 and CDR2 (germline): SGHTA, FQGTGA. This CDR3 comprises 15 residues. V dropped 7 bases and J dropped 0 bases, with 10 bases sitting between them. CDR3 loop: CASTPSVSGANVLTF. The CDR3 nucleotides are TGTGCCAGCACCCCTTCGGTCTCTGGGGCCAACGTCCTGACTTTC.

The chain links TRBV25-1 to TRBJ2-7, with TRBD1 identical over 9 bases. J gave up 5 bases and V 5 bases, and 10 bases lay outside the gene matches. The germline V gene has CDR1 MGHDK and CDR2 SYGVNS. The CDR3 extends over 15 amino acids. The CDR3 region is CASSKPDRGWDEQYF. Here the CDR3 DNA reads TGTGCCAGCAGTAAACCGGACAGGGGATGGGACGAGCAGTACTTC.

The J gene is TRBJ1-1, the V gene TRBV6-6; possibly TRBD1 for D (6 bases). The CDR3 is 13 amino acids. V was clipped by 8 bases and J by 9 bases, with 19 bases between them. In germline, CDR1 is MNHNY, CDR2 SVGAGI (reference sequence). This chain's CDR3 is CASGRGGQVKAFF. The CDR3 nucleotides read TGTGCCAGCGGGAGGGGGGGGCAGGTCAAAGCTTTCTTT.

This clonotype was recorded many times. The chain carries TRBV7-9 and TRBJ1-2; TRBD1 matches at 8 bases. Germline loops: CDR1 SEHNR, CDR2 FQNEAQ (reference sequence). The CDR3 spans 13 residues. Trimming took 5 bases from V and 8 from J; bases not matched to a gene: 7. CDR3 bases: TGTGCCAGCAGCCGACAGGGGAGTAGCGGCTACACCTTC. It yields the protein CASSRQGSSGYTF.

The chain carries TRBV19 and TRBJ2-6; D may correspond to TRBD1 or TRBD2 (5 bases each). Per the germline V gene, CDR1 is LNHDA and CDR2 is SQIVND (reference sequence). V lost 5 bases to trimming and J lost 3 bases, with 11 bases between them. This CDR3 is 15 amino acids long. The CDR3 loop reads CASSPGRGGANVLTF. DNA for the CDR3: TGTGCCAGTAGTCCAGGGAGAGGTGGGGCCAACGTCCTGACTTTC.

This clonotype was detected many times. The chain couples TRBV5-1 to TRBJ2-2; 9 bases map to TRBD1. CDR1 is SGHRS, CDR2 YFSETQ, per germline. CDR3 length equals 15 residues. V dropped 2 bases and J dropped 5; count of bases not matched to a gene: 4. The CDR3 protein is CASSLRDRATGELFF. The CDR3 nucleotides read TGCGCCAGCAGCTTAAGGGACAGGGCGACCGGGGAGCTGTTTTTT.

This chain uses TRBV18 with TRBJ2-7, with D perhaps TRBD1 or TRBD2 (5 bases each). The germline V and J ends were trimmed by 1 base and 6 bases, with 13 bases remaining between them. The CDR3 length is 14 residues. The V gene's germline CDR1 is KGHSH and CDR2 LQKENI. CDR3 sequence: CASSPQKGGGEQYF. The CDR3 coding sequence is TGTGCCAGCTCACCACAAAAGGGTGGGGGCGAGCAGTACTTC.

This chain connects TRBV14 to TRBJ2-1; tentative D call: TRBD1 (6 bases). V lost 4 bases and J lost 10, with 11 bases in between. CDR1 and CDR2 from the germline V gene are SGHDN and FVKESK. There are 12 residues in the CDR3. CDR3 DNA: TGTGCCAGCAGCCTACAGGGTGGAGAGCAGTTCTTC. Its translation: CASSLQGGEQFF.